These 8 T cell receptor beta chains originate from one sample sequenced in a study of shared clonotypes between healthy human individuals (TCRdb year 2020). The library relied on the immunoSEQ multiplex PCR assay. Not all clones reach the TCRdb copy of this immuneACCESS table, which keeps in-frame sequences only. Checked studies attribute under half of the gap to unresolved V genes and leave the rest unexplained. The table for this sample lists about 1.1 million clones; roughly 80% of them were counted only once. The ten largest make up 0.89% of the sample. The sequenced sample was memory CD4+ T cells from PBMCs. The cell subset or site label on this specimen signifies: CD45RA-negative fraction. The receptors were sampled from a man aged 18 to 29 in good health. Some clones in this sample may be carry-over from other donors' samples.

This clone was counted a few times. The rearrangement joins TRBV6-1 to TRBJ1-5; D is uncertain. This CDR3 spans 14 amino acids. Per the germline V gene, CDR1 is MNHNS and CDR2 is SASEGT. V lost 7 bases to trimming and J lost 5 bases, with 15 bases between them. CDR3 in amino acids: CASILAGRHQPQHF. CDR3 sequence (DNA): TGTGCCAGCATTCTCGCGGGCAGGCATCAGCCCCAGCATTTT.

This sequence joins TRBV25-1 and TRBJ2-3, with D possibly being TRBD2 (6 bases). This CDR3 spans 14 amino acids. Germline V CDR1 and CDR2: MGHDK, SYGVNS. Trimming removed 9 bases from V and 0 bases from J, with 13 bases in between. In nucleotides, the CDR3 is TGTGCCAGTCAGGCTAGCGATAGCACAGATACGCAGTATTTT. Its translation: CASQASDSTDTQYF. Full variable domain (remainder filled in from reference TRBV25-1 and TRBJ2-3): EADIYQTPRYLVIGTGKKITLECSQTMGHDKMYWYQQDPGMELHLIHYSYGVNSTEKGDLSSESTVSRIRTEHFPLTLESARPSHTSQYLCASQASDSTDTQYFGPGTRLTVL.

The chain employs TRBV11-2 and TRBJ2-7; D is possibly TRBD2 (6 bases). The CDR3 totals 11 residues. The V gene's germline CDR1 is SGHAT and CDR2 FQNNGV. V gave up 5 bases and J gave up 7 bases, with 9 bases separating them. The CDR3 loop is CASSPREEQYF. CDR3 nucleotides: TGTGCCAGCAGCCCCCGGGAGGAGCAGTACTTC.

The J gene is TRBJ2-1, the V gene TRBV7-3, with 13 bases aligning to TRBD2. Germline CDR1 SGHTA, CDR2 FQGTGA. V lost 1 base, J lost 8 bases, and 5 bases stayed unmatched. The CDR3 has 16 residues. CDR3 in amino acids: CASSLSWTSGRYEQFF. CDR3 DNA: TGTGCCAGCAGCTTAAGCTGGACTAGCGGGAGATATGAGCAGTTCTTC.

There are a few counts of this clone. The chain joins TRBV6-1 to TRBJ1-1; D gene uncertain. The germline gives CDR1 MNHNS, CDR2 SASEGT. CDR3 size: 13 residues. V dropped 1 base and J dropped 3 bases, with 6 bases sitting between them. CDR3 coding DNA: TGTGCCAGCAGTGAAGATGCGTACACTGAAGCTTTCTTT. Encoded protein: CASSEDAYTEAFF.

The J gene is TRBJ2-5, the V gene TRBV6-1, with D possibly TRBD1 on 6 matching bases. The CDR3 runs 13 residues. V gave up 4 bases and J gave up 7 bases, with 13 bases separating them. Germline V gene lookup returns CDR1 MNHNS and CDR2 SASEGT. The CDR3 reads CASSVTGLGTQYF. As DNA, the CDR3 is TGTGCCAGCAGTGTAACAGGGTTGGGGACCCAGTACTTC.

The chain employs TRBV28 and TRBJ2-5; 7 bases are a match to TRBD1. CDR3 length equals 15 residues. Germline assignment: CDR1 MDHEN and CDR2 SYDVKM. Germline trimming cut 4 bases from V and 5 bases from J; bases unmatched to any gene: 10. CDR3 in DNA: TGTGCCAGCAGTTCCCGTGGGACAGCTGAGGAGACCCAGTACTTC. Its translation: CASSSRGTAEETQYF.

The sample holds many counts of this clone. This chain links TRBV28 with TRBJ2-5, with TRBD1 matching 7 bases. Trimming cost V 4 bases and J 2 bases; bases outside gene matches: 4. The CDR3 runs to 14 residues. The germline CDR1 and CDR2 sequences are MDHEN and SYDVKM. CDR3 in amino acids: CASSSDRFQETQYF. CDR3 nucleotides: TGTGCCAGCAGTTCGGACAGGTTTCAAGAGACCCAGTACTTC.